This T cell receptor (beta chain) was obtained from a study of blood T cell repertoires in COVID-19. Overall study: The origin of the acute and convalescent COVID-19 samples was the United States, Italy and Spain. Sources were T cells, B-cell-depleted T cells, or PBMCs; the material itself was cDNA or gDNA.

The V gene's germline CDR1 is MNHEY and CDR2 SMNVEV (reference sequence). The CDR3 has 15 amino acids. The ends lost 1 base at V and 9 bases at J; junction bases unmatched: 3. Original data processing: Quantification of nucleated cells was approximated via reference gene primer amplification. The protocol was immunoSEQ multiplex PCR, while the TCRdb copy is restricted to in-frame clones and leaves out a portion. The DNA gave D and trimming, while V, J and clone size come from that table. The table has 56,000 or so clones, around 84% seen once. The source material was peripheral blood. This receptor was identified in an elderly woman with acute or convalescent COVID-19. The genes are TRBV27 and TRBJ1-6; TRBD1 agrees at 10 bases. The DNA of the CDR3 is TGTGCCAGCAGTTTATGGACAGGGGGAGGTTCACCCCTCCACTTT. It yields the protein CASSLWTGGGSPLHF.